The 2 T cell receptor beta chains below were found in one sample sequenced in a study of T cell responses to AZD1222 COVID-19 vaccine. TCRdb's table, derived via immunoSEQ multiplex PCR, lists solely in-frame clones and lacks some. This table has about 75,000 clones, about 87% appearing once. Sequenced material: peripheral blood, taken 28 days after the second dose of the MenACWY control vaccine. The receptor source for this set is an adult who received the MenACWY meningococcal vaccine as a control.

The V call is TRBV7-2, the J call TRBJ1-5; D unresolved. V was shortened by 0 bases and J by 0 bases, with 6 bases between the two germline ends. The CDR3 is 15 residues long. Per the germline V gene, CDR1 is SGHTA and CDR2 is FQGNSA. CDR3 region: CASSLAGPSNQPQHF. The CDR3 coding sequence is TGTGCCAGCAGCTTAGCCGGGCCTAGCAATCAGCCCCAGCATTTT.

V gene TRBV2 combines with J gene TRBJ2-2; 8 bases match TRBD2. Germline V lookup: CDR1 SNHLY, CDR2 FYNNEI. The V gene end was trimmed by 11 bases and the J gene end by 0 bases; junction bases not matched to a gene: 11. The length of the CDR3 is 16 residues. The CDR3 coding sequence is TGTGCCCCCACCACGGGGCGGGGGGCGAACACCGGGGAGCTGTTTTTT. Its protein product is CAPTTGRGANTGELFF. The full variable domain, rest sourced from reference TRBV2 and TRBJ2-2, is EPEVTQTPSHQVTQMGQEVILRCVPISNHLYFYWYRQILGQKVEFLVSFYNNEISEKSEIFDDQFSVERPDGSNFTLKIRSTKLEDSAMYFCAPTTGRGANTGELFFGEGSRLTVL.